This is a list of T cell receptor beta chains from one sample in a study of CD8 T cells in Susac syndrome. MiXCR, run by TCRdb on the immunoSEQ multiplex PCR reads, gives a single entry per CDR3 protein. The sample yields about 170,000 distinct CDR3 sequences, approximately 94% seen once. Sequencing was carried out using CD4+ T cells from PBMCs. All receptors come from a human donor with Susac syndrome. Each CDR3 is given with its conserved first and last residue.

J: TRBJ1-1
V: TRBV16
length: 13
CDR3: CASSQQTNTEAFF

J: TRBJ2-3
V: TRBV7-9
length: 13
CDR3: CAETGASTDTQYF

J: TRBJ1-5
V: TRBV19
length: 15
CDR3: CASSIDSRRGQPQHF

J: TRBJ2-1
V: TRBV18
length: 20
CDR3: CASSPSSAGGGVGAYNEQFF

J: TRBJ2-7
V: TRBV29-1
length: 13
CDR3: CSVEGDSSYEQYF

J: TRBJ2-6
V: TRBV6-6
length: 15
CDR3: CASSPANSGANVLTF

J: TRBJ2-7
V: TRBV30
length: 16
CDR3: CAWSGAGQGAPLEQYF

J: TRBJ2-5
V: TRBV5-1
length: 17
CDR3: CASRDRVLIGPKETQYF

J: TRBJ2-7
V: TRBV30
length: 11
CDR3: CAFRQVYEQYF

J: TRBJ2-4
V: TRBV9
length: 17
CDR3: CASSESAMGQAKGGQYF

J: TRBJ1-1
V: TRBV30
length: 10
CDR3: CAWRVTEAFF

J: TRBJ2-7
V: TRBV7-2
length: 15
CDR3: CASSFGTALGSEQYF

J: TRBJ1-5
V: TRBV7-2
length: 16
CDR3: CASSPDRYRSNQPQHF

J: TRBJ1-2
V: TRBV14
length: 13
CDR3: CASSRGTEAGYTF

J: TRBJ2-7
V: TRBV12-3/TRBV12-4
length: 12
CDR3: CASLAPTGEQYF

J: TRBJ2-4
V: TRBV7-8
length: 14
CDR3: CASSNTPAEPIQYF

J: TRBJ1-1
V: TRBV29-1
length: 11
CDR3: CSVDRGGEAFF

J: TRBJ2-3
V: TRBV9
length: 16
CDR3: CASSVVAGGPTDTQYF

J: TRBJ2-5
V: TRBV13
length: 15
CDR3: CASSLGRGSQETQYF

J: TRBJ1-6
V: TRBV2
length: 15
CDR3: CASSEGDWGHTPLHF

J: TRBJ2-3
V: TRBV4-2
length: 18
CDR3: CASSPKVGGKGSTDTQYF

J: TRBJ2-5
V: TRBV6-2/TRBV6-3
length: 16
CDR3: CASSYSRKGWQETQYF

J: TRBJ1-2
V: TRBV29-1
length: 12
CDR3: CSVQGSAYGYTF

J: TRBJ1-2
V: TRBV29-1
length: 13
CDR3: CSVVRGANYGYTF

J: TRBJ1-1
V: TRBV29-1
length: 13
CDR3: CSGSDRGNTEAFF

J: TRBJ2-3
V: TRBV11-2
length: 15
CDR3: CASSGNKGVTDTQYF

J: TRBJ2-2
V: TRBV5-1
length: 15
CDR3: CASSYRDIDTGELFF

J: TRBJ2-5
V: TRBV20-1
length: 14
CDR3: CSAGGGLGKETQYF

J: TRBJ2-3
V: TRBV2
length: 11
CDR3: CASSVAGGEYF

J: TRBJ2-6
V: TRBV4-1
length: 15
CDR3: CASSHSGAGANVLTF

J: TRBJ2-4
V: TRBV5-1
length: 13
CDR3: CASSRTGEGIQYF

J: TRBJ1-4
V: TRBV30
length: 13
CDR3: CAWGTERNEKLFF

J: TRBJ2-4
V: TRBV30
length: 18
CDR3: CAWSDVGFNRAAKNIQYF

J: TRBJ1-5
V: TRBV29-1
length: 11
CDR3: CSVGGDQPQHF

J: TRBJ2-5
V: TRBV2
length: 15
CDR3: CASSPIVGGLETQYF

J: TRBJ2-5
V: TRBV7-9
length: 13
CDR3: CASSLRGPETQYF

J: TRBJ1-5
V: TRBV15
length: 16
CDR3: CATSGDRYYSNQPQHF

J: TRBJ2-5
V: TRBV24-1
length: 13
CDR3: CATELPGTETQYF

J: TRBJ2-5
V: TRBV7-2
length: 14
CDR3: CASSLQEGLETQYF

J: TRBJ1-2
V: TRBV28
length: 16
CDR3: CASSSRDNPFSYGYTF

J: TRBJ2-1
V: TRBV3-1
length: 15
CDR3: CASSAYSGRTNEQFF

J: TRBJ2-1
V: TRBV29-1
length: 12
CDR3: CSVDLAGDEQFF

J: TRBJ2-5
V: TRBV5-1
length: 16
CDR3: CASSLGGGRIGETQYF

J: TRBJ2-7
V: TRBV24-1
length: 15
CDR3: CATSDQRDLSYEQYF

J: TRBJ1-2
V: TRBV28
length: 15
CDR3: CASSSAGTGEPGYTF

J: TRBJ2-1
V: TRBV7-2
length: 15
CDR3: CASSLEGAHFNEQFF

J: TRBJ2-1
V: TRBV7-2
length: 14
CDR3: CASSPGQGSSEQFF

J: TRBJ2-5
V: TRBV15
length: 13
CDR3: CATSRLPQETQYF

J: TRBJ2-7
V: TRBV6-5
length: 18
CDR3: CASSYSGRDRVTTYEQYF